This T cell receptor (gamma chain) was identified during a study of γδ T cells in repeated Plasmodium falciparum infection. About the research overall: Donors were malaria-exposed Malian children or age- and gender-matched Australian children.

There are many counts of this clone. A far larger clone is one nucleotide away, so this likely arose from a read error. No DNA is shown, since the ends of the CDR3 on it are uncertain; the CDR3 is the one TCRdb lists. The same CDR3 arises from other DNA sequences in this sample as well. Vgamma9/Vdelta2+ and Vdelta2-negative gammadelta T cells were flow-sorted from PBMC for bulk sequencing. CDR1 EGSNGY and CDR2 YDSYNSKV come from the germline V gene. Ends included, the CDR3 has 28 residues. TCRdb re-processed the multiplex PCR reads via CATT. The profile covers more than 20,000 gamma-chain clones, with over 2.5% appearing a single time and roughly 30% taken by the ten largest.

The V gene is given as TRGV2, and no J gene call is available. The sequence was obtained from a pool of human donors (malaria-infected and uninfected, not separated). Sample: gamma-delta T cells from blood. The chain's CDR3 is CATWDDRNSLAVEQHLLSQVSIGRIQHF.